Below, 16 T cell receptor beta chains from the same sample are listed, as sequenced in a study of T cell clonality in common variable immunodeficiency. The data were produced by immunoSEQ multiplex PCR, yet TCRdb's version contains in-frame clones alone and is incomplete. This set yields some 32,000 clones and no singletons; the top ten hold 4% to 5%. Source material: peripheral blood mononuclear cells. The receptors originated from a person between 18 and 75 years old in good health.

This clone was detected many times. The CDR3 goes on 3 residues after the read ends, and that part is filled in from the germline J gene. The rearrangement uses TRBV10-3 and TRBJ1-2; possibly TRBD1 for D (5 bases). V was cut by 3 bases and J by 5 bases, with 10 bases left in between. Germline V gene sequence: CDR1 ENHRY, CDR2 SYGVKD. The CDR3 extends over 13 amino acids. CDR3 DNA (partial): TGTGCCATCAGTGATATGACAGAGTATGGC. Its protein is CAISDMTEYG. From start to end, the CDR3 is CAISDMTEYGYTF.

With regard to this clone: The CDR3 end falls 3 residues outside the read, so it is completed with the germline J gene. The rearrangement uses TRBV11-2 and TRBJ2-7; 11 nucleotides line up with TRBD1. The germline V gene encodes CDR1 SGHAT and CDR2 FQNNGV. The V and J ends lost 5 bases and 6 bases, in that order; junction bases with no gene match: 3. The CDR3 length is 13 residues. The chain's CDR3 is CASSLDRGREQYF. CDR3 bases read: TGTGCCAGCAGCCTGGACAGGGGGCGCGAG.

This clone was seen ten or more times. The read falls 3 residues short of the CDR3 end, and the missing part is taken from the germline J gene. The rearrangement uses TRBV2 and TRBJ1-4; 9 positions match TRBD1. The V gene end was trimmed by 6 bases and the J gene end by 6 bases; junction bases not matched to a gene: 5. The germline gives CDR1 SNHLY, CDR2 FYNNEI. This CDR3 is built from 14 residues. The CDR3 loop reads CASRRDRGDEKLFF. The part of the CDR3 DNA that was read is TGTGCCAGCAGGCGTGACAGGGGGGATGAAAAA.

Details on this clone: The read ends 3 residues shy of where the CDR3 ends; the end is completed using the germline J gene. V is TRBV18 and J is TRBJ2-4, with 12 positions matching TRBD1. This CDR3 spans 17 amino acids. From germline, CDR1 is KGHSH and CDR2 LQKENI. The CDR3 DNA, read in part, is TGTGCCAGCTCACCCCCGGGACAGGGGGCCTCTAACTATGGT. Its translation: CASSPPGQGASNYG. The full CDR3 protein reads CASSPPGQGASNYGQYF.

This clone appeared many times. The CDR3 goes on 3 residues after the read ends, and that part is filled in from the germline J gene. The rearrangement links TRBV19 to TRBJ1-1; 8 nucleotides match TRBD1. The CDR3 spans 17 residues. Germline V lookup: CDR1 LNHDA, CDR2 SQIVND (reference sequence). Trimming at V came to 5 bases and at J to 3 bases, leaving 14 bases not matched to a gene. CDR3 loop: CASSPTDRAMVHTEAFF. Incomplete CDR3 DNA: TGTGCCAGTAGTCCGACGGACAGGGCGATGGTTCACACTGAA.

This clone was picked up a small number of times. Read data end 3 residues before the CDR3 end; the end is taken from the germline J gene. The V call is TRBV20-1, the J call TRBJ2-5; 9 nucleotides agree with TRBD1. Germline loops: CDR1 DFQATT, CDR2 SNEGSKA (reference sequence). The length of the CDR3 is 14 residues. With 2 bases clipped from V and 5 bases from J, the junction kept 6 bases outside the gene matches. CDR3 DNA (partial): TGCAGTGCTAGAAAACAGGGGGCTGGGGAGACC. It specifies CSARKQGAGET. The whole CDR3 protein reads CSARKQGAGETQYF.

This clone was recorded many times. The read falls 3 residues short of the CDR3 end, and the missing part is taken from the germline J gene. This sequence joins TRBV7-6 and TRBJ2-2, with 7 bases matching TRBD1. The ends lost 7 bases at V and 6 bases at J; junction bases unmatched: 11. Looked up from germline, CDR1 is SGHVS and CDR2 is FNYEAQ. CDR3 length: 15 residues. The CDR3 bases that were read are TGTGCCAGCAACCCGACAGGGTTCAACGCCGGGGAG. It is translated as CASNPTGFNAGE. The entire CDR3 sequence reads CASNPTGFNAGELFF.

Points on this clone: Read data end 3 residues before the CDR3 end; the end is taken from the germline J gene. The chain joins TRBV7-9 to TRBJ2-7, with 7 positions matching TRBD1. Germline V gives CDR1 SEHNR, CDR2 FQNEAQ (reference sequence). Losses at the gene ends were 5 bases for V and 4 bases for J; bases not matched to a gene: 11. The CDR3 is 15 amino acids. The CDR3 reads CASSDAGTDLYEQYF. The covered CDR3 bases are TGTGCCAGCAGCGATGCCGGGACAGATCTTTACGAG.

Many counts were recorded for this clone. The DNA ends 3 residues before the CDR3 does, and the rest of the CDR3 is filled in from the germline J gene. This chain links TRBV6-1 with TRBJ2-7; D gene unclear. This CDR3 spans 15 amino acids. V lost 1 base and J lost 3, with 13 bases in between. CDR1 and CDR2 (germline): MNHNS, SASEGT. CDR3 amino acids: CASSEDPLAHYEQYF. CDR3 bases read: TGTGCCAGCAGTGAAGATCCCTTAGCCCACTACGAG.

In this sample, this clone turned up many times. CDR3 bases read: TGTGCCAGCAAAAACCCTGCGGAGGGGGCCTATCAGCCC. Translating it yields CASKNPAEGAYQP. The CDR3 reads in full as CASKNPAEGAYQPQHF. The J gene is TRBJ1-5, the V gene TRBV2; 7 bases match TRBD1. The CDR3 is cut off 3 residues early in the read; its end comes from the germline J gene. V lost 7 bases to trimming and J lost 5 bases; unmatched junction nucleotides: 14. This CDR3 is 16 amino acids long. Germline CDR1 SNHLY, CDR2 FYNNEI.

A few counts support this clone. The read ends 3 residues before the CDR3 terminus; that terminus is restored from the germline J gene. The chain has TRBV2 and TRBJ1-6, with 10 bases identical to TRBD1. With V trimmed by 6 bases and J by 8 bases, 4 bases remained unmatched. CDR3 length equals 14 residues. Germline CDR1 reads SNHLY; CDR2 reads FYNNEI. This chain's CDR3 is CASRRTGGHSPLHF. The covered CDR3 bases are TGTGCCAGCAGGCGGACAGGGGGGCATTCACCC.

This clone was recorded a few times. The part of the CDR3 DNA that was read is TGTGCCAGCAGCTTATCGGCTAGCGTTTACGAG. Amino acids: CASSLSASVYE. In full, the CDR3 is CASSLSASVYEQYF. This chain joins TRBV7-9 and TRBJ2-7; TRBD2 is a possible D gene (6 bases). The read ends 3 residues before the CDR3 terminus; that terminus is restored from the germline J gene. The CDR3 has 14 residues. With 2 bases removed from V and 4 bases from J, the gap between germline ends came to 12 bases. Germline V gives CDR1 SEHNR, CDR2 FQNEAQ (reference sequence). Drawing the rest from reference TRBV7-9 and TRBJ2-7, the complete variable domain is DTGVSQNPRHKITKRGQNVTFRCDPISEHNRLYWYRQTLGQGPEFLTYFQNEAQLEKSRLLSDRFSAERPKGSFSTLEIQRTEQGDSAMYLCASSLSASVYEQYFGPGTRLTVT.

The sequenced CDR3 bases are TGCGCCAGCAGCTTGGCCCCGACAGGGGACTTCAACACTGAA. This gives the protein CASSLAPTGDFNTE. In full, the CDR3 is CASSLAPTGDFNTEAFF. The chain uses TRBV5-1 and TRBJ1-1; TRBD1 matches 8 bases. The read is 3 residues too short to cover the CDR3 end, so that end is filled in from the germline J gene. Looked up from germline, CDR1 is SGHRS and CDR2 is YFSETQ. Trimming removed 0 bases from V and 2 bases from J; junction bases left unmatched: 9. The CDR3 length is 17 residues.

At least ten counts were recorded for this clone. The read ends 3 residues shy of where the CDR3 ends; the end is completed using the germline J gene. The gene calls are TRBV2 and TRBJ1-1, with D unresolved. CDR3 length equals 11 residues. Looked up from germline, CDR1 is SNHLY and CDR2 is FYNNEI. V lost 7 bases, J lost 1 base, and 4 bases lay in between. The CDR3 spells CASKGNTEAFF. The part of the CDR3 DNA that was read is TGTGCCAGCAAGGGGAACACTGAA.

This clone has a handful of counts. The sequence runs out 3 residues before the end of the CDR3; the remainder is reconstructed from the germline J gene. The chain is built from TRBV30 and TRBJ2-5; TRBD2 matches 7 bases. Germline V lookup: CDR1 GTSNPN, CDR2 SVGIG (reference sequence). CDR3 length: 12 residues. The ends lost 4 bases at V and 5 bases at J; junction bases unmatched: 4. The part of the CDR3 DNA that was read is TGTGCCTGGACCCCGGGGGGTGAGACC. Translation: CAWTPGGET. The whole CDR3 is CAWTPGGETQYF.

This clone was seen at least ten times. The CDR3 end is not reached by the read, which stops 3 residues before it; the germline J gene fills it in. The V gene is TRBV20-1, the J gene TRBJ2-1; D is uncertain. V gave up 0 bases and J gave up 5 bases, with 11 bases separating them. This CDR3 contains 14 residues. Germline CDR1 is DFQATT and CDR2 is SNEGSKA (reference sequence). This chain's CDR3 is CSARDSRLNNEQFF. The covered CDR3 bases are TGCAGTGCTAGAGATAGTAGACTTAACAATGAG.